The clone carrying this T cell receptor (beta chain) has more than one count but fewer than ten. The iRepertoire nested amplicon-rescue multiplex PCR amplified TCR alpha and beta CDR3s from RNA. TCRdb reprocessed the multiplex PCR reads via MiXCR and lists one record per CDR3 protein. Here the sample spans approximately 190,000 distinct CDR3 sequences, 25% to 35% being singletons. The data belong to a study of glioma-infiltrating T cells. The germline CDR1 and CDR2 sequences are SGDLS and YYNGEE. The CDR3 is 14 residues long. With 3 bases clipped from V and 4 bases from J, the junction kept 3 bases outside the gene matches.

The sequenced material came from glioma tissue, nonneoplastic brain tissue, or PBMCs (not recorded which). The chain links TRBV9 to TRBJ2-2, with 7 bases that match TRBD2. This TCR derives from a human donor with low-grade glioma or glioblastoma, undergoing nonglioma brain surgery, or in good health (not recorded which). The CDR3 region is CASSAREATGELFF. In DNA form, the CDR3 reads TGTGCCAGCAGCGCCCGGGAGGCCACCGGGGAGCTGTTTTTT.